These T cell receptor beta chains were read from a single sample in a study of control samples from healthy donors and cancer patients. TCRdb keeps only in-frame clones here, not all; method: immunoSEQ multiplex PCR. The sample records approximately 140,000 clones, 89% being singletons. The material sequenced was PBMCs. These receptors all stem from a man aged 50 to 60 with head and neck cancer. Both conserved end residues are part of each CDR3. D genes are given only for firm matches. A clone size is listed for some rows: how often the clone was seen (once, few, many), or a class if it is expanded.

TRBV10-2,NA,TRBJ1-6,NA,TGCGCCATCGCCGAGGCAGGGGACTCACCCCTCCACTTT,CAIAEAGDSPLHF
TRBV19,NA,TRBJ1-4,NA,TGTGCCAGTAATGATTTTCCAGGGCGACCAACTAATGAAAAACTGTTTTTT,CASNDFPGRPTNEKLFF
TRBV24-1,TRBD1,TRBJ2-3,NA,TGTGCCACCAGTGATTTGGGACAGGGCAATACAGATACGCAGTATTTT,CATSDLGQGNTDTQYF
TRBV6-5,NA,TRBJ2-1,NA,TGTGCCAGCAGTTACTCGAGCCCCTACAATGAGCAGTTCTTC,CASSYSSPYNEQFF
TRBV7-2,TRBD1,TRBJ1-1,NA,TGTGCCAGCAGCTTATTTCAGGGGGGGACTGAAGCTTTCTTT,CASSLFQGGTEAFF
TRBV27,TRBD2,TRBJ2-7,NA,TGTGCCAGCAGAACTTCCGGGACTAGCGGATACGAGCAGTACTTC,CASRTSGTSGYEQYF
TRBV2,NA,TRBJ2-7,few,TGTGCTACAAAACCAACCCAGCCCGGCGAGCAGTACTTC,CATKPTQPGEQYF
TRBV10-1,TRBD1,TRBJ1-5,few,TGCGCCAGCAGTGAAGGACAGGTCAATCAGCCCCAGCATTTT,CASSEGQVNQPQHF
TRBV19,NA,TRBJ2-7,NA,TGTGCCAGTAGTCTTGAAGCCGGGACTTTCTTCTACGAGCAGTACTTC,CASSLEAGTFFYEQYF
TRBV19,NA,TRBJ1-5,NA,TGTGCCAGTAGTAAAGGCAGGAAGAGCAATCAGCCCCAGCATTTT,CASSKGRKSNQPQHF
TRBV7-2,NA,TRBJ1-1,NA,TGTGCTTGCTCTCCCCAAGGGAACACTGAAGCTTTCTTT,CACSPQGNTEAFF
TRBV5-6,NA,TRBJ2-3,NA,TGTGCCAGCTCTCTTACGGGGGCCGCAGATACGCAGTATTTT,CASSLTGAADTQYF
TRBV11-1,NA,TRBJ2-7,NA,TGTGCCAGCAGCTTAATGGGGGTTTTCGAGCAGTACTTC,CASSLMGVFEQYF
TRBV28,NA,TRBJ1-1,NA,TGTGCCAGCAGTTCGCTCGTCTCTGAAGCTTTCTTT,CASSSLVSEAFF
TRBV10-3,NA,TRBJ2-7,once,TGTGCCATCAGTGCAGGGAACGAGCAGTACTTC,CAISAGNEQYF
TRBV2,TRBD2,TRBJ2-2,few,TGTGCCAGCAGTTGGACTAGCGGGATTACCGGGGAGCTGTTTTTT,CASSWTSGITGELFF
TRBV5-1,TRBD2,TRBJ2-1,NA,TGCGCCAGCAGCTTGGTGTTAGCGGGAGACTACAATGAGCAGTTCTTC,CASSLVLAGDYNEQFF
TRBV7-3,NA,TRBJ2-1,NA,TGTGCCAGCAGCTCCCCCGGGCACTACAATGAGCAGTTCTTC,CASSSPGHYNEQFF
TRBV11-3,NA,TRBJ2-7,NA,TGTGCCAGCAGCTGGGGACCCCGGGGCGAGCAGTACTTC,CASSWGPRGEQYF
TRBV3-1/TRBV3-2,TRBD2,TRBJ2-7,NA,TGTGCCAGCAGCCAAGAAGGACTAGCCGCCTACGAGCAGTACTTC,CASSQEGLAAYEQYF
TRBV11-2,NA,TRBJ2-2,NA,TGTGCCAGCAGCTTAGGGCTACGGTTGTACGGCGGGGAGCTGTTTTTT,CASSLGLRLYGGELFF
TRBV7-3,NA,TRBJ1-6,NA,TGTGCCAGCAGCCTCCGTGGTCCCTCGGGAGATAATAATTCACCCCTCCACTTT,CASSLRGPSGDNNSPLHF
TRBV6-6,TRBD1,TRBJ1-5,few,TGTGCCAGCAGTAGGCAGGGGGCTGTTGAGCCCCAGCATTTT,CASSRQGAVEPQHF
TRBV7-9,NA,TRBJ2-5,once,TGTGCCAGCAGCTTAATGGGGATACTAGGTGCGGGGACCCAGTACTTC,CASSLMGILGAGTQYF
TRBV7-9,NA,TRBJ1-1,NA,TGTGCCAGCAGCTCAAGGGGCACTGAAGCTTTCTTT,CASSSRGTEAFF
TRBV7-9,NA,TRBJ1-1,NA,TGTGCCAGCAGTACCGACACTGAAGCTTTCTTT,CASSTDTEAFF
TRBV30,NA,TRBJ1-3,NA,TGTGCCTTCGGGGGCTTCTCTGGAAACACCATATATTTT,CAFGGFSGNTIYF
TRBV5-1,TRBD2,TRBJ2-5,NA,TGCGCCAGCAGCCCCGGGAGGGGGGGCTGGGAGACCCAGTACTTC,CASSPGRGGWETQYF
TRBV5-1,NA,TRBJ1-2,NA,TGCGCCAGCAGTTTCAACTCACGCAACTTAACAGAGAACTATGGCTACACCTTC,CASSFNSRNLTENYGYTF
TRBV3-1/TRBV3-2,NA,TRBJ2-7,NA,TGTGCCAGCAGCCAAAAAGGCTCCTACGAGCAGTACTTC,CASSQKGSYEQYF
TRBV6-5,TRBD1,TRBJ2-5,NA,TGTGCCAGCAGTTACTCGCGGGACAGGCAAGAGACCCAGTACTTC,CASSYSRDRQETQYF
TRBV24-1,TRBD1,TRBJ2-2,NA,TGTGCCACCAGTGACACTACAGGGGCGGGCACCGGGGAGCTGTTTTTT,CATSDTTGAGTGELFF
TRBV14,TRBD1,TRBJ2-1,NA,TGTGCCAGCAGCCAACCCATACAGGGGGCTCTTTCCTACAATGAGCAGTTCTTC,CASSQPIQGALSYNEQFF
TRBV29-1,NA,TRBJ1-3,NA,TGCAGCGTCATGTCTGGAAACACCATATATTTT,CSVMSGNTIYF
TRBV2,NA,TRBJ2-1,NA,TGTGCCAGCAAACGGGAGAACTCCTACAATGAGCAGTTCTTC,CASKRENSYNEQFF
TRBV7-8,NA,TRBJ2-6,NA,TGTGCCAGCAGCTTAGGGCTCCAGGACACTGGGGCCAACGTCCTGACTTTC,CASSLGLQDTGANVLTF
TRBV19,NA,TRBJ1-1,NA,TGTGCCAGTAGTATAGCCCTCGTACGGCAGGGGATAACCACTGAAGCTTTCTTT,CASSIALVRQGITTEAFF
TRBV6-6,NA,TRBJ2-7,NA,TGTGCCAGCAGTTATGAGGGGGAACCCCTCTACGAGCAGTACTTC,CASSYEGEPLYEQYF
TRBV5-1,NA,TRBJ1-4,NA,TGCGCCAGCAGCTGGGGGGGTTTTGCAACTAATGAAAAACTGTTTTTT,CASSWGGFATNEKLFF
TRBV11-2,NA,TRBJ1-1,NA,TGTGCCAGCAGCTTCCAACAGGGTGCCCTCACTGAAGCTTTCTTT,CASSFQQGALTEAFF
TRBV3-1/TRBV3-2,TRBD1,TRBJ1-1,NA,TGTGCCAGCAGCCATCCATCCGGGACAGGGAACACTGAAGCTTTCTTT,CASSHPSGTGNTEAFF
TRBV7-9,NA,TRBJ2-2,NA,TGTGCCAGCAGCCGGACCGTCGACACCGGGGAGCTGTTTTTT,CASSRTVDTGELFF
TRBV2,NA,TRBJ2-7,NA,TGTGCCACGACGAAGGGCAACTACGAGCAGTACTTC,CATTKGNYEQYF
TRBV7-9,NA,TRBJ1-1,NA,TGTGCCAGCAGCTTAGTTCGGTCAGGTTGGAACACTGAAGCTTTCTTT,CASSLVRSGWNTEAFF
TRBV7-6,NA,TRBJ1-1,NA,TGTGCCAGCAGCTTAGCCTACCTGGGACCGACGAACACTGAAGCTTTCTTT,CASSLAYLGPTNTEAFF
TRBV5-5,NA,TRBJ2-7,once,TGTGCCAGCAGCTTGGAGACCCGCTCCTACGAGCAGTACTTC,CASSLETRSYEQYF
TRBV9,NA,TRBJ1-3,NA,TGTGCCAGCAGCCTAACAGGGAACTCTGGAAACACCATATATTTT,CASSLTGNSGNTIYF
TRBV28,NA,TRBJ2-3,NA,TGTGCCAGCAGTTACCTCTCGGACAGCTACACAGATACGCAGTATTTT,CASSYLSDSYTDTQYF
TRBV5-8,TRBD1,TRBJ2-1,once,TGTGCCAGCAGCGCTACAGGGGCGTCCTACAATGAGCAGTTCTTC,CASSATGASYNEQFF
TRBV7-9,NA,TRBJ1-1,NA,TGTGCCAGCAGCACAACACAGCGGAACACTGAAGCTTTCTTT,CASSTTQRNTEAFF
TRBV7-2,NA,TRBJ1-5,NA,TGTGCCAGCAGTCTAATGGGGGGCGTCGGCAATCAGCCCCAGCATTTT,CASSLMGGVGNQPQHF
TRBV4-1,NA,TRBJ1-1,NA,TGCGCCAGCAGCCAAGATCCATCTCCGGGAGCTTTCTTT,CASSQDPSPGAFF
TRBV5-1,TRBD1,TRBJ1-4,NA,TGCGCCAGCAGCTTGGCCGGGACAGTGCCGAATGAAAAACTGTTTTTT,CASSLAGTVPNEKLFF
TRBV10-1,TRBD2,TRBJ2-7,NA,TGCGCCAGCAGTGAGCAGGCGGGAGAAGCCTACGAGCAGTACTTC,CASSEQAGEAYEQYF